The 24 T cell receptor beta chains in this list originate from one sample, sequenced in a study of regulatory T cells in long-lasting Graves disease. Through Arm-PCR of CDR3 regions and iRepertoire HTBI primers, TCR beta libraries were built. TCRdb reprocessed the multiplex PCR reads via MiXCR and lists one record per CDR3 protein. The sample holds roughly 400,000 distinct CDR3 sequences, 20% to 25% seen once. Sample time point: persistent/refractory GD, antithyroid drugs over 5 years with positive TRAb. Following extraction of RNA from PBMCs, that RNA was used to make the TCR library. Specimen: peripheral blood mononuclear cells (PBMCs), collected when the disease was refractory, from a patient treated with antithyroid drugs. The receptors come from a female donor with Graves disease.

This clonotype was detected many times. J is TRBJ1-2 and V is TRBV12-3 or TRBV12-4, with D maybe TRBD1 (5 bases). V gave up 6 bases and J gave up 6 bases, with 8 bases separating them. There are 11 residues in the CDR3. DNA of the CDR3: TGTGCCAGCAGGGGGGGGAATGGCTACACCTTC. As protein: CASRGGNGYTF.

The rearrangement links TRBV15 to TRBJ2-6; D possibly uses TRBD1 or TRBD2 (5 bases each). The CDR3 runs 15 residues. Per germline, CDR1 LNHNV and CDR2 YYDKDF (reference sequence). Trimming pared 3 bases from V and 4 bases from J, leaving 10 bases between. CDR3 coding DNA: TGTGCCACCAGCAGGTTAGGGACCGGGGCCAACGTCCTGACTTTC. Encoded protein: CATSRLGTGANVLTF.

This clonotype was counted between two and nine times. In nucleotides, the CDR3 is TGTGCCAGTAGCAGTACTCCCGGGACAGGGAAAGAGACCCAGTACTTC. Its protein is CASSSTPGTGKETQYF. The V gene is TRBV19, the J gene TRBJ2-5; 9 bases align to TRBD1. J lost 3 bases, V lost 6 bases, and 11 bases had no gene match. This CDR3 region has 16 residues. CDR1 and CDR2 from the germline V gene are LNHDA and SQIVND (reference sequence).

The chain is built from TRBV7-2 and TRBJ2-1; 7 bases are shared with TRBD2. The V gene end was trimmed by 5 bases and the J gene end by 9 bases; junction bases not matched to a gene: 4. The CDR3 has 12 residues. The germline gives CDR1 SGHTA, CDR2 FQGNSA. The CDR3 nucleotides read TGTGCCAGCAGCCGGGAGGTTGGTGAGCAGTTCTTC. Protein sequence: CASSREVGEQFF.

This clonotype has more than one count but fewer than ten. The chain is built from TRBV20-1 and TRBJ1-1; D gene uncertain. The V end was cut by 6 bases, the J end by 10 bases, with 18 bases between. Per the germline V gene, CDR1 is DFQATT and CDR2 is SNEGSKA (reference sequence). The CDR3 spans 12 residues. Here the CDR3 reads CSATEAAKGAFF. The DNA for the CDR3 is TGCAGTGCCACTGAAGCGGCCAAGGGAGCTTTCTTT.

This clonotype has only a few counts. J is TRBJ1-5 and V is TRBV19, with TRBD1 matching 8 bases. The CDR3 loop spans 15 amino acids. The germline CDR1 and CDR2 sequences are LNHDA and SQIVND (reference sequence). The trim removed 7 bases at V and 3 bases at J, leaving 8 bases unmatched. The CDR3 DNA sequence: TGTGCCAGTACTAGGGGGACAGGAATCAATCAGCCCCAGCATTTT. Residues: CASTRGTGINQPQHF.

Only a few counts were recorded for this clonotype. J is TRBJ1-1 and V is TRBV30, with D perhaps TRBD1 (6 bases). This CDR3 comprises 14 residues. V shed 4 bases and J shed 0 bases, with 12 bases lying between them. In germline, CDR1 is GTSNPN, CDR2 SVGIG (reference sequence). In DNA form, the CDR3 reads TGTGCCTGGACCGGACAGACAATGAACACTGAAGCTTTCTTT. Its protein product is CAWTGQTMNTEAFF.

This chain connects TRBV6-5 to TRBJ1-5; D gene uncertain. Trimming cost V 2 bases and J 3 bases, with 8 bases left between them. CDR1 MNHEY and CDR2 SVGAGI come from the germline V gene. The CDR3 is made up of 14 amino acids. CDR3 region: CASSYTDHNQPQHF. Written as DNA, the CDR3 is TGTGCCAGCAGTTACACGGACCACAATCAGCCCCAGCATTTT.

This clonotype was recorded many times. The chain links TRBV3-1 to TRBJ1-1; TRBD1 is a possible D gene (5 bases). Germline-derived CDR1 and CDR2 are LGHDT and YNNKEL (reference sequence). Trimming cost V 0 bases and J 10 bases, with 12 bases left between them. The CDR3 totals 13 residues. DNA for the CDR3: TGTGCCAGCAGCCAAGATTTAGGCGGGGGAGCTTTCTTT. This translates into CASSQDLGGGAFF.

This clonotype was counted a few times. The CDR3 ends on some other residue instead of the conserved phenylalanine or tryptophan, so this is likely a read error. J is TRBJ2-7 and V is TRBV7-9; the D gene is possibly TRBD1 (6 bases). Deletions cut 4 bases from V and 0 bases from J, with 22 bases between. Germline assignment: CDR1 SEHNR and CDR2 FQNEAQ (reference sequence). The CDR3 spans 18 residues. The CDR3 nucleotides are TGTGCCAGCAGCTCCGGGACATCGGGCCCGACGATCTCCTACGAGCAGTACTCC. This translates into CASSSGTSGPTISYEQYS.

The rearrangement joins TRBV12-3 or TRBV12-4 to TRBJ2-1; D gene uncertain. The ends were cut back, 2 bases at V and 7 bases at J, with 15 bases in the middle. The CDR3 has 15 amino acids. CDR3 DNA sequence: TGTGCCAGCAGTTTAAGGGCGACGGCGGTTAATGAGCAGTTCTTC. Translated: CASSLRATAVNEQFF.

The V gene is TRBV7-2, the J gene TRBJ1-5; D is unclear. V was clipped by 1 base and J by 4 bases, with 11 bases between them. From germline, CDR1 is SGHTA and CDR2 FQGNSA. The CDR3 is made up of 15 amino acids. The DNA of the CDR3 is TGTGCCAGCAGCTTAGAGGTTGGGCAGAATCAGCCCCAGCATTTT. Encoded protein: CASSLEVGQNQPQHF.

The gene calls are TRBV10-3 and TRBJ1-4; D unresolved. Germline V lookup: CDR1 ENHRY, CDR2 SYGVKD. With 2 bases removed from V and 4 bases from J, the gap between germline ends came to 8 bases. The CDR3 spans 14 residues. CDR3 bases: TGTGCCATCAGTGAGGGACCGGGTAATGAAAAACTGTTTTTT. Amino acid sequence: CAISEGPGNEKLFF.

This clonotype was seen at least ten times. The genes are TRBV6-1 and TRBJ2-5; 9 nucleotides match TRBD1. Germline V gene lookup returns CDR1 MNHNS and CDR2 SASEGT. The CDR3 spans 15 residues. V lost 2 bases and J lost 1; bases outside the gene matches: 2. The CDR3 DNA follows: TGTGCCAGCAGTGAAAACAGGGGGCTCCAAGAGACCCAGTACTTC. This sequence encodes CASSENRGLQETQYF.

This clonotype came up many times. CDR3 loop: CASSVVFVEQYF. DNA for the CDR3: TGTGCCAGCAGTGTGGTCTTCGTCGAGCAGTACTTC. J is TRBJ2-7 and V is TRBV2, with D uncertain. CDR1 is SNHLY and CDR2 is FYNNEI in the germline V gene. This CDR3 is built from 12 residues. V lost 4 bases and J lost 6, with 10 bases in between.

The chain is built from TRBV9 and TRBJ1-2; D may be TRBD1 (6 bases). Germline V CDR1 and CDR2: SGDLS, YYNGEE. V was pared by 4 bases and J by 1 base, with 17 bases between. This CDR3 comprises 16 residues. CDR3 residues: CASSPGPGHGNYGYTF. The DNA of the CDR3 is TGTGCCAGCAGCCCCGGTCCGGGACACGGTAACTATGGCTACACCTTC.

This clonotype has ten or more counts. In nucleotides, the CDR3 is TGCAGTGCCCGTAGGACAGGGGGTTACGAGCAGTACTTC. Translation gives CSARRTGGYEQYF. The J gene is TRBJ2-7, the V gene TRBV20-1, with 10 nucleotides matching TRBD1. J gave up 4 bases and V 6 bases, and 6 bases lay outside the gene matches. This CDR3 is 13 amino acids long. From germline, CDR1 is DFQATT and CDR2 SNEGSKA (reference sequence).

This clonotype was observed a few times. The chain carries TRBV20-1 and TRBJ2-3; 8 bases agree with TRBD2. CDR3 size: 16 residues. Germline V gives CDR1 DFQATT, CDR2 SNEGSKA (reference sequence). Trimming removed 6 bases from V and 0 bases from J; junction bases left unmatched: 11. CDR3 residues: CSASGRLATSTDTQYF. The CDR3, as DNA: TGCAGTGCCAGTGGGCGACTAGCGACTAGCACAGATACGCAGTATTTT.

This clonotype was seen ten or more times. The V gene is TRBV30, the J gene TRBJ2-7, with D unclear. The germline V gene has CDR1 GTSNPN and CDR2 SVGIG (reference sequence). This CDR3 contains 12 residues. The germline V and J ends were trimmed by 3 bases and 0 bases, with 6 bases remaining between them. The CDR3 loop reads CAWRLLSYEQYF. For the CDR3, the DNA is TGTGCCTGGAGGCTCCTCTCCTACGAGCAGTACTTC.

This clonotype was seen at least ten times. The chain employs TRBV7-2 and TRBJ2-7, with 13 bases lining up with TRBD2. This CDR3 region has 18 residues. The germline gives CDR1 SGHTA, CDR2 FQGNSA. V gave up 2 bases and J gave up 1 base; unmatched junction bases: 8. The DNA of the CDR3 is TGTGCCAGCAGCTTAACGGGACTAGCGGGACGAAGGTCCTACGAGCAGTACTTC. Its translation: CASSLTGLAGRRSYEQYF.

This clonotype was counted a few times. This chain joins TRBV19 and TRBJ1-4, with D unclear. Germline CDR1 reads LNHDA; CDR2 reads SQIVND (reference sequence). The CDR3 covers 13 residues. V was trimmed by 4 bases and J by 3 bases, leaving 6 bases between them. The chain's CDR3 is CASSTEANEKLFF. CDR3 nucleotides: TGTGCCAGTAGTACTGAGGCTAATGAAAAACTGTTTTTT.

A single count supports this clonotype. It differs at one base from a far larger clone, so likely a read error. The chain joins TRBV12-3 or TRBV12-4 to TRBJ2-7; TRBD2 aligns across 7 bases. Gene TRBJ2-5 matches the end of the DNA better, so the J call may be wrong. This CDR3 contains 16 residues. The CDR3 nucleotides read TGTGCCAGCAGTTCCAGCACTAGCGTGAGGACAGAGACCCAGTACTTC. This translates into CASSSSTSVRTETQYF.

For this clonotype: This likely came from a read error, as a far larger clone is one base away. This sequence joins TRBV20-1 and TRBJ2-3; possible D gene TRBD1, 7 bases. TRBJ2-5 explains the end of the DNA better; the J call may be wrong. The CDR3 runs to 14 residues. Looked up from germline, CDR1 is DFQATT and CDR2 is SNEGSKA (reference sequence). In DNA form, the CDR3 reads TGCAGTGCTAGAGATACAGGGGTGGGGGGGACCCAGTACTTC. Protein: CSARDTGVGGTQYF.

This rearrangement joins TRBV19 to TRBJ2-5, with D possibly being TRBD2 (6 bases). Trimming removed 4 bases from V and 3 bases from J, with 15 bases in between. The germline CDR1 and CDR2 sequences are LNHDA and SQIVND (reference sequence). The CDR3 has 15 residues. The CDR3 DNA follows: TGTGCCAGTAGTAGGAATAGCGGAGCTAAAGAGACCCAGTACTTC. This codes for CASSRNSGAKETQYF.